A selection of T cell receptor beta chains follows, all from one sample in a study of cytomegalovirus exposure and HLA in healthy donors. Sequencing was performed with immunoSEQ multiplex PCR; in TCRdb, only in-frame clones are kept and a portion is missing. The sample includes 100,000 to 150,000 clones, approximately 10% seen only once; the top ten take just over 4.5%. Input material: PBMCs. Source of these receptors: a woman aged 18-29 years in good health and CMV-seropositive. CDR3s include the opening cysteine and the closing phenylalanine or tryptophan. D genes are given only for firm matches. A row's size may be missing; if present it is once, few, many or a size class.

v_call: TRBV7-6
d_call: -
j_call: TRBJ1-5
clone_size: few
cdr3_aa: CASSAQSNQPQHF
cdr3_nt: TGTGCCAGCAGCGCTCAGAGCAATCAGCCCCAGCATTTT

v_call: TRBV2
d_call: TRBD2
j_call: TRBJ2-7
clone_size: few
cdr3_aa: CASSEVAGPAYEQYF
cdr3_nt: TGTGCCAGCAGTGAGGTAGCGGGACCTGCCTACGAGCAGTACTTC

v_call: TRBV28
d_call: TRBD1
j_call: TRBJ2-4
clone_size: -
cdr3_aa: CASSSQGAIGDIQYF
cdr3_nt: TGTGCCAGCAGTTCCCAGGGGGCGATTGGAGACATTCAGTACTTC

v_call: TRBV7-3
d_call: -
j_call: TRBJ2-2
clone_size: -
cdr3_aa: CASSFSGGLTGELFF
cdr3_nt: TGTGCCAGCAGCTTCAGTGGAGGACTCACCGGGGAGCTGTTTTTT

v_call: TRBV7-9
d_call: TRBD1
j_call: TRBJ2-7
clone_size: few
cdr3_aa: CASSFGTGAQREQYF
cdr3_nt: TGTGCCAGCAGCTTCGGCACAGGGGCGCAACGGGAGCAGTACTTC

v_call: TRBV10-3
d_call: TRBD2
j_call: TRBJ2-7
clone_size: few
cdr3_aa: CAISSSGIAYEQYF
cdr3_nt: TGTGCCATCAGTTCTAGCGGGATAGCCTACGAGCAGTACTTC

v_call: TRBV18
d_call: -
j_call: TRBJ2-3
clone_size: -
cdr3_aa: CASSPPGLEFTDTQYF
cdr3_nt: TGTGCCAGCTCACCACCGGGGCTGGAATTCACAGATACGCAGTATTTT

v_call: TRBV27
d_call: -
j_call: TRBJ1-2
clone_size: few
cdr3_aa: CASSLSPGRYGYTF
cdr3_nt: TGTGCCAGCAGTTTATCCCCAGGGAGGTATGGCTACACCTTC

v_call: TRBV30
d_call: -
j_call: TRBJ1-4
clone_size: -
cdr3_aa: CAWTGANEKLFF
cdr3_nt: TGTGCCTGGACAGGGGCGAATGAAAAACTGTTTTTT

v_call: TRBV7-9
d_call: -
j_call: TRBJ2-3
clone_size: once
cdr3_aa: CASSLYSGKLTDTQYF
cdr3_nt: TGTGCCAGCAGCTTATACTCAGGGAAACTCACAGATACGCAGTATTTT

v_call: TRBV6-1
d_call: -
j_call: TRBJ1-5
clone_size: -
cdr3_aa: CASTEGVSNQPQHF
cdr3_nt: TGTGCCAGCACCGAGGGGGTTAGCAATCAGCCCCAGCATTTT

v_call: TRBV27
d_call: TRBD1
j_call: TRBJ1-2
clone_size: -
cdr3_aa: CASSLRQGNGYTF
cdr3_nt: TGTGCCAGCAGTTTACGACAGGGGAATGGCTACACCTTC

v_call: TRBV19
d_call: TRBD1
j_call: TRBJ1-5
clone_size: -
cdr3_aa: CASRQTGSNQPQHF
cdr3_nt: TGTGCCAGTAGGCAGACAGGGTCAAATCAGCCCCAGCATTTT

v_call: TRBV6-1
d_call: -
j_call: TRBJ1-3
clone_size: -
cdr3_aa: CASSESGTTGNTIYF
cdr3_nt: TGTGCCAGCAGTGAATCAGGGACAACTGGAAACACCATATATTTT

v_call: TRBV18
d_call: TRBD1
j_call: TRBJ1-2
clone_size: few
cdr3_aa: CASSSRTGDGYTF
cdr3_nt: TGTGCCAGCTCATCTCGGACAGGGGATGGCTACACCTTC

v_call: TRBV29-1
d_call: -
j_call: TRBJ2-5
clone_size: few
cdr3_aa: CSVVRGFSGGQETQYF
cdr3_nt: TGCAGCGTTGTGAGGGGGTTTTCGGGCGGCCAAGAGACCCAGTACTTC